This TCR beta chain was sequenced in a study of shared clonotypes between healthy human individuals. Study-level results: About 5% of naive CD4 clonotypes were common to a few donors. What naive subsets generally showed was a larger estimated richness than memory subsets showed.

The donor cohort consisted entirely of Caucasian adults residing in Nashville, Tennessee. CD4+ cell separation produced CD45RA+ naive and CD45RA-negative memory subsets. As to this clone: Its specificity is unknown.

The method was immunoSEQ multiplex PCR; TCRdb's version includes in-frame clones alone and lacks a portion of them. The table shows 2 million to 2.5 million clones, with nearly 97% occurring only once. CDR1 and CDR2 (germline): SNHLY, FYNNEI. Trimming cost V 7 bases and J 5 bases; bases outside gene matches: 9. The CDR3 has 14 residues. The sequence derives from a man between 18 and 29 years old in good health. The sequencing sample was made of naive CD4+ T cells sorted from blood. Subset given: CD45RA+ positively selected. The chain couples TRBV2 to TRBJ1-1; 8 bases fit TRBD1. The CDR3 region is CASTLDRGGTEAFF. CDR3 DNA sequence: TGTGCCAGCACCTTAGACAGGGGTGGGACTGAAGCTTTCTTT.